The 14 T cell receptor beta chains below all came from one sample that was sequenced in a study of blood T cell repertoires in COVID-19. Produced via immunoSEQ multiplex PCR; TCRdb's table is partial and in-frame only. This table holds about 220,000 clones, 75% to 90% found once. The sample was PBMCs or T cells enriched from blood (not recorded which). The receptor source for this set is a woman between 18 and 30 years old in a cohort exposed to, infected with or recovered from COVID-19 (not recorded which).

This clone was observed a single time. This chain connects TRBV15 to TRBJ1-3; the D is unclear. Germline V gives CDR1 LNHNV, CDR2 YYDKDF (reference sequence). V was clipped by 5 bases and J by 4 bases, with 12 bases between them. This CDR3 comprises 14 residues. The CDR3 spells CATSRRGRGNTIYF. The CDR3 DNA reads as TGTGCCACCAGCCGACGGGGTAGGGGAAACACCATATATTTT. The variable domain in full, completed from reference TRBV15 and TRBJ1-3, reads DAMVIQNPRYQVTQFGKPVTLSCSQTLNHNVMYWYQQKSSQAPKLLFHYYDKDFNNEADTPDNFQSRRPNTSFCFLDIRSPGLGDTAMYLCATSRRGRGNTIYFGEGSWLTVV.

In regard to this clone: This specimen includes other DNA sequences encoding the same CDR3. The V and J genes are TRBV28 and TRBJ2-2; TRBD2 aligns across 7 bases. This CDR3 region has 14 residues. The V gene end was trimmed by 8 bases and the J gene end by 4 bases; junction bases not matched to a gene: 7. Germline assignment: CDR1 MDHEN and CDR2 SYDVKM. The CDR3 reads CASRPGLVTGELFF. The CDR3 nucleotides are TGTGCCAGCCGACCAGGACTAGTCACCGGGGAGCTGTTTTTT.

The chain is built from TRBV7-9 and TRBJ1-4; 7 bases are a match to TRBD1. This CDR3 has 16 amino acids. Looked up from germline, CDR1 is SEHNR and CDR2 is FQNEAQ (reference sequence). V gave up 5 bases and J gave up 2 bases; unmatched junction bases: 8. Written as DNA, the CDR3 is TGTGCCAGCAGCCACCGACAGGGACCGACTAATGAAAAACTGTTTTTT. Translating gives CASSHRQGPTNEKLFF.

The chain links TRBV3-1 (or the pseudogene TRBV3-2) to TRBJ2-3; D gene unclear. This CDR3 region has 16 residues. V was trimmed by 4 bases and J by 0 bases, leaving 14 bases between them. Germline lookup yields CDR1 LGHDT and CDR2 YNNKEL (reference sequence). The CDR3 region is CASSPGQWASTDTQYF. CDR3 nucleotide sequence: TGTGCCAGCAGCCCCGGCCAGTGGGCTAGCACAGATACGCAGTATTTT.

V and J are TRBV18 and TRBJ2-5; TRBD2 might be the D (6 bases). Trimming left V 2 bases short and J 5 bases short, with 9 bases between. Germline V gene data show CDR1 as KGHSH and CDR2 as LQKENI. CDR3 length: 13 amino acids. The CDR3 loop reads CASSPTEGETQYF. DNA for the CDR3: TGTGCCAGCTCACCAACGGAGGGGGAGACCCAGTACTTC.

This chain links TRBV28 with TRBJ1-5; D might be TRBD1 (5 bases). Germline V gene lookup returns CDR1 MDHEN and CDR2 SYDVKM. Trimming cost V 7 bases and J 2 bases, with 6 bases left between them. CDR3 length: 12 residues. This chain's CDR3 is CASTGGNQPQHF. The DNA for the CDR3 is TGTGCCAGCACGGGGGGCAATCAGCCCCAGCATTTT.

The chain has TRBV6-5 and TRBJ1-6; unclear D gene. Germline V gene sequence: CDR1 MNHEY, CDR2 SVGAGI. The CDR3 loop spans 16 amino acids. V was clipped by 3 bases and J by 0 bases, with 9 bases between them. DNA for the CDR3: TGTGCCAGCAGTTATGGCCGTGTCTCCTATAATTCACCCCTCCACTTT. Its translation: CASSYGRVSYNSPLHF.

The chain employs TRBV30 and TRBJ1-3, with 7 positions matching TRBD1. Germline CDR1 GTSNPN, CDR2 SVGIG (reference sequence). This CDR3 has 13 amino acids. The trim removed 3 bases at V and 2 bases at J, leaving 1 base unmatched. CDR3: CAWSTGAGNTIYF. For the CDR3, the DNA is TGTGCCTGGAGCACAGGGGCTGGAAACACCATATATTTT.

The chain uses TRBV27 and TRBJ2-5, with D maybe TRBD2 (5 bases). CDR3 length equals 13 residues. Per germline, CDR1 MNHEY and CDR2 SMNVEV (reference sequence). V was shortened by 5 bases and J by 0 bases, with 7 bases between the two germline ends. Written as DNA, the CDR3 is TGTGCCAGCAGTCCACTAGACCAAGAGACCCAGTACTTC. It codes for CASSPLDQETQYF.

This clone was picked up a small number of times. V gene TRBV11-2 combines with J gene TRBJ1-2, with TRBD1 matching over 8 bases. Per the germline V gene, CDR1 is SGHAT and CDR2 is FQNNGV. CDR3 length: 16 residues. Losses at the gene ends were 1 base for V and 2 bases for J; bases not matched to a gene: 6. The CDR3 sequence is CASSLGAWTGNYGYTF. The CDR3 DNA sequence: TGTGCCAGCAGCTTAGGGGCCTGGACAGGGAACTATGGCTACACCTTC.

V usage is TRBV11-2 and J usage is TRBJ1-2; possible D gene TRBD1, 6 bases. The V and J ends lost 2 bases and 7 bases respectively, with 11 bases between them. Germline V lookup: CDR1 SGHAT, CDR2 FQNNGV. The CDR3 spans 13 residues. The DNA for the CDR3 is TGTGCCAGCAGCTTAACAGGGAGCGCTGGCTACACCTTC. It codes for CASSLTGSAGYTF.

This clone was observed once. The chain employs TRBV5-4 and TRBJ2-3; perhaps TRBD2 as D (7 bases). Germline CDR1 is SGHNT and CDR2 is YYREEE (reference sequence). This CDR3 has 18 residues. Deletions cut 1 base from V and 2 bases from J, with 20 bases between. CDR3 coding DNA: TGTGCCAGCAGCTTGAGACGGGGGGCGAATACGCCCACAGATACGCAGTATTTT. Translated, it gives CASSLRRGANTPTDTQYF.

The table lists this clone with a count of one. The gene calls are TRBV5-4 and TRBJ1-6; the D is unclear. The germline CDR1 and CDR2 sequences are SGHNT and YYREEE (reference sequence). There are 15 residues in the CDR3. Deletions cut 0 bases from V and 2 bases from J, with 6 bases between. CDR3 region: CASSLDGTYNSPLHF. The CDR3 DNA reads TGTGCCAGCAGCTTGGACGGGACCTATAATTCACCCCTCCACTTT.

The chain recombines TRBV5-1 with TRBJ1-2; D call uncertain. The CDR3 is 15 amino acids. The germline CDR1 and CDR2 sequences are SGHRS and YFSETQ. V was shortened by 4 bases and J by 6 bases, with 19 bases between the two germline ends. This CDR3 reads CASSPEEVGFNGYTF. CDR3 nucleotides: TGCGCCAGCAGCCCGGAGGAGGTGGGTTTTAATGGCTACACCTTC.